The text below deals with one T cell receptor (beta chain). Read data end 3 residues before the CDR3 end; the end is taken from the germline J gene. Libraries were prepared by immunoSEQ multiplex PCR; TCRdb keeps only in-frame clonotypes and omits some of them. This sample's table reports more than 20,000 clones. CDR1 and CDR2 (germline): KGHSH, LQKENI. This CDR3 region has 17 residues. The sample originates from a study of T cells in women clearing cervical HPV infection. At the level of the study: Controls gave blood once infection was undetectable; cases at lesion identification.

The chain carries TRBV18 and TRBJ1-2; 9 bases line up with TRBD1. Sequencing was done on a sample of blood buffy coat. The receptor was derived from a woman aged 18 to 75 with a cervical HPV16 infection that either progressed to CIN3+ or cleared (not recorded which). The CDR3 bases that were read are TGTGCCAGCTCACCACTCGGAGGCGGGACAGGGCCCTACGAC. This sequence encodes CASSPLGGGTGPYD. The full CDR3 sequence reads CASSPLGGGTGPYDYTF.